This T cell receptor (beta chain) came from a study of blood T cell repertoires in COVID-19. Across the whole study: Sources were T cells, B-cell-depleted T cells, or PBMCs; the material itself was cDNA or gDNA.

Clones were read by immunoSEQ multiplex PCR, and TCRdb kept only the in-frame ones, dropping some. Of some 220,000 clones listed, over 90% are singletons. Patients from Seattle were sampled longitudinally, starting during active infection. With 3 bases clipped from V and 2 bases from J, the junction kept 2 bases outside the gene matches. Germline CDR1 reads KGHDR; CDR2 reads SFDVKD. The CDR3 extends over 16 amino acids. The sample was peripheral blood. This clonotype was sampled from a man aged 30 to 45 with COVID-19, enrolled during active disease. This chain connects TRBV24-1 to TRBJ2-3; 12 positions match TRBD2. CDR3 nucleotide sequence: TGTGCCACCAGTGATCGGACTAGCGGGGACACAGATACGCAGTATTTT. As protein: CATSDRTSGDTDTQYF.